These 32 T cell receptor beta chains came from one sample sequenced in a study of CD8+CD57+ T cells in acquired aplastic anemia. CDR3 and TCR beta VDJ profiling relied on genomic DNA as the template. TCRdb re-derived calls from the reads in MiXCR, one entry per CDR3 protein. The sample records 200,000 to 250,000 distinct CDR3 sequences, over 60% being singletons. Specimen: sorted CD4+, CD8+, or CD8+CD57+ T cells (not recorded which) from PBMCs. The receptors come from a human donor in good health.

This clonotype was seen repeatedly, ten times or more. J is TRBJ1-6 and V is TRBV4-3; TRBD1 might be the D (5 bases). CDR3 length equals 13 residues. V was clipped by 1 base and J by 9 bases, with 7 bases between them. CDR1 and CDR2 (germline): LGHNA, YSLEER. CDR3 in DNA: TGCGCCAGCAGCCAAGGACAGTCTTCACCCCTCCACTTT. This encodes CASSQGQSSPLHF.

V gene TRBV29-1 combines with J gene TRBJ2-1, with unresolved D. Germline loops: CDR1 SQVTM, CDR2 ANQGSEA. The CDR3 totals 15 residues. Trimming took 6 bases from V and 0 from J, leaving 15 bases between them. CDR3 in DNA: TGCAGCGTCGCAACAGCACAACTCTCCTACAATGAGCAGTTCTTC. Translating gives CSVATAQLSYNEQFF.

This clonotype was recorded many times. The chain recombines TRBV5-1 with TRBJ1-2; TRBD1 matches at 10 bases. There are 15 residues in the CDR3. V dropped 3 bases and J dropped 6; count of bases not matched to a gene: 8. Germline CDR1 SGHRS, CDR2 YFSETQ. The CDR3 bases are TGCGCCAGCAGCTGGGATCCGGGACAGGGGAATGGCTACACCTTC. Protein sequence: CASSWDPGQGNGYTF. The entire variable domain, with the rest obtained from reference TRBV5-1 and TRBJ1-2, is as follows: KAGVTQTPRYLIKTRGQQVTLSCSPISGHRSVSWYQQTPGQGLQFLFEYFSETQRNKGNFPGRFSGRQFSNSRSEMNVSTLELGDSALYLCASSWDPGQGNGYTFGSGTRLTVV.

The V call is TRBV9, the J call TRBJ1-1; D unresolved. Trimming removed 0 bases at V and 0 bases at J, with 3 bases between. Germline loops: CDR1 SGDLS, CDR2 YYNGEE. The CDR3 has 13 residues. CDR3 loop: CASSVDLNTEAFF. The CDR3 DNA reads TGTGCCAGCAGCGTAGATCTGAACACTGAAGCTTTCTTT.

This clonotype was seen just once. This CDR3 is CASSIVISRPQHF. CDR3 DNA: TGTGCCAGTAGTATAGTAATATCACGGCCCCAGCATTTT. This chain joins TRBV19 and TRBJ1-5, with D unclear. The CDR3 is made up of 13 amino acids. Germline V gene lookup returns CDR1 LNHDA and CDR2 SQIVND (reference sequence). Trimming left V 1 base short and J 9 bases short, with 10 bases between.

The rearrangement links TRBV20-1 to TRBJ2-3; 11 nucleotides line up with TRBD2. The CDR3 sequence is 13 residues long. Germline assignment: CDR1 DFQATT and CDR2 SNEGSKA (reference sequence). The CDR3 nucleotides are TGCAGAGCACTAGCGGGGGGCACAGATACGCAGTATTTT. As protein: CRALAGGTDTQYF.

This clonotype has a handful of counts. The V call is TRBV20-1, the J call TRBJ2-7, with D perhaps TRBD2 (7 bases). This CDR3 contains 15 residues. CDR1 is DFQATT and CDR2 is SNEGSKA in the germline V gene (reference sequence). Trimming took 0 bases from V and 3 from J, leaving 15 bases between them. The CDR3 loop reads CSARDSRGAVYEQYF. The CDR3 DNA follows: TGCAGTGCTAGAGATTCACGGGGGGCCGTCTACGAGCAGTACTTC.

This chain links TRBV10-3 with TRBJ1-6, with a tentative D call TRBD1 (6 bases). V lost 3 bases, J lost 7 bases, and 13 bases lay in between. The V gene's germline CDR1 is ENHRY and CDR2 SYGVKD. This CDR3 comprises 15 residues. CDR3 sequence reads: CAISDRTAGNSPLHF. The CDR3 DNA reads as TGTGCCATCAGTGATCGGACAGCAGGAAATTCACCCCTCCACTTT.

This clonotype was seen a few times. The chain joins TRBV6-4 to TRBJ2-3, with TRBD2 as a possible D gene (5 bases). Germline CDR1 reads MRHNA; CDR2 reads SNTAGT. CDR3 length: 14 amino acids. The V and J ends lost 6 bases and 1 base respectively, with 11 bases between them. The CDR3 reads CASSPQEGTDTQYF. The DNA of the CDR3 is TGTGCCAGCAGCCCTCAGGAGGGCACAGATACGCAGTATTTT.

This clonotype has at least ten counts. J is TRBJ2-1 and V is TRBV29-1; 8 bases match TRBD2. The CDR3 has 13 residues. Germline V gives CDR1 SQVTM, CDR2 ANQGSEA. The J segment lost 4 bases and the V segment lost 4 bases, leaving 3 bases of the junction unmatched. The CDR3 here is CSVAGGEYNEQFF. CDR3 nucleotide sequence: TGCAGCGTTGCCGGGGGGGAGTACAATGAGCAGTTCTTC.

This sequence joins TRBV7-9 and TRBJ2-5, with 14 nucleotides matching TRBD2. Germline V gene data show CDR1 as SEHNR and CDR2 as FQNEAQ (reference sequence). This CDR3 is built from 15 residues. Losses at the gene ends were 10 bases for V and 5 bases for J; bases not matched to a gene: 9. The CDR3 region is CAITGLAGGEETQYF. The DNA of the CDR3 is TGTGCCATCACCGGACTAGCGGGGGGAGAGGAGACCCAGTACTTC.

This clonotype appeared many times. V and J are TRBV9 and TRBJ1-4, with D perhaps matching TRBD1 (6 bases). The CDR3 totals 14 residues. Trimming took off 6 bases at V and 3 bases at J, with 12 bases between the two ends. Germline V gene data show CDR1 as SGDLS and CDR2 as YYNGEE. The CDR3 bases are TGTGCCAGCAACCCAGGGACATCTAATGAAAAACTGTTTTTT. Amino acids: CASNPGTSNEKLFF. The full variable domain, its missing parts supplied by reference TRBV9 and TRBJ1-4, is DSGVTQTPKHLITATGQRVTLRCSPRSGDLSVYWYQQSLDQGLQFLIQYYNGEERAKGNILERFSAQQFPDLHSELNLSSLELGDSALYFCASNPGTSNEKLFFGSGTQLSVL.

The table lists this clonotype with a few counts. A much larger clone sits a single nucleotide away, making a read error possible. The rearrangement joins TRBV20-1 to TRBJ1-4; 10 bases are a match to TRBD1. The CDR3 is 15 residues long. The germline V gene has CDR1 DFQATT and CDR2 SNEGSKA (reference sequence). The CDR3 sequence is CGAGPGTGDVEKLFF. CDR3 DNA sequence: TGCGGTGCCGGCCCCGGGACAGGGGACGTGGAAAAACTGTTTTTT.

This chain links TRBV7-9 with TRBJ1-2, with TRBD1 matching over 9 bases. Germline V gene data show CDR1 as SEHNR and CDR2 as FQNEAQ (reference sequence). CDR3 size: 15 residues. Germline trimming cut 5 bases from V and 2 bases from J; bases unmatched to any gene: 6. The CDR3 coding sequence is TGTGCCAGCAGCCCAACAGGGGGCGCAAACTATGGCTACACCTTC. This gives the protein CASSPTGGANYGYTF.

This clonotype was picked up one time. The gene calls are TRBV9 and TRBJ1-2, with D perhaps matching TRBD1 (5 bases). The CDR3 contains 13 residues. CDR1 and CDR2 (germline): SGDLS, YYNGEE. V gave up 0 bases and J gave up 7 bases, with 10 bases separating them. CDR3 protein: CASSVEQASGYTF. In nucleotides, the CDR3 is TGTGCCAGCAGCGTAGAACAGGCGTCTGGCTACACCTTC. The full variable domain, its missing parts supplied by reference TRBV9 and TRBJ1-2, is DSGVTQTPKHLITATGQRVTLRCSPRSGDLSVYWYQQSLDQGLQFLIQYYNGEERAKGNILERFSAQQFPDLHSELNLSSLELGDSALYFCASSVEQASGYTFGSGTRLTVV.

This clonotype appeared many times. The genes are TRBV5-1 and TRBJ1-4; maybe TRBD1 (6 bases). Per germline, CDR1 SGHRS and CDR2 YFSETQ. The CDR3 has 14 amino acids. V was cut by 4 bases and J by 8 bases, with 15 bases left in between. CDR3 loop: CASSPGGEGEKLFF. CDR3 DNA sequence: TGCGCCAGCAGCCCCGGGGGCGAGGGAGAAAAACTGTTTTTT.

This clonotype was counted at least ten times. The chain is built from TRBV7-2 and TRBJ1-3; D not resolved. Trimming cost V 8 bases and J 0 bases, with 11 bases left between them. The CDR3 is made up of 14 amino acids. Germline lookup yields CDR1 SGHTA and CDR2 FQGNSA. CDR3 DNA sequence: TGTGCCAGCCTCTCTTGGGACTCTGGAAACACCATATATTTT. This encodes CASLSWDSGNTIYF.

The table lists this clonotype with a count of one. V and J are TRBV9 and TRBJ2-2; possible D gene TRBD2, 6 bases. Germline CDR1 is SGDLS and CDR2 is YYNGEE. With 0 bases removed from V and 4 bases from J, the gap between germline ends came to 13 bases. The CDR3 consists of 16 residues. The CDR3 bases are TGTGCCAGCAGCGTAGGGGGTAGCGGAGGCACCGGGGAGCTGTTTTTT. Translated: CASSVGGSGGTGELFF.

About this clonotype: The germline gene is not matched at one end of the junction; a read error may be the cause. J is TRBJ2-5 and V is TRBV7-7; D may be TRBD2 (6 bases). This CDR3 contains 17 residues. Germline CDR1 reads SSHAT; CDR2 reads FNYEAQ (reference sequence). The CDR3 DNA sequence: TGTGCTAGCAGCTGGGAGGCAGCAGGACAATCGGAAGAGACCCAGTACTTC. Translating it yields CASSWEAAGQSEETQYF.

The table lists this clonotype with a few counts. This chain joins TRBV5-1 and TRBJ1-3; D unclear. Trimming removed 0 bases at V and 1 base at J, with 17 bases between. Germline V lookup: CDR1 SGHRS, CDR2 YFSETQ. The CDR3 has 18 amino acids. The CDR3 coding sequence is TGCGCCAGCAGCTTGGAGCAGCCCGAAGGTCGGTCTGGAAACACCATATATTTT. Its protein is CASSLEQPEGRSGNTIYF.

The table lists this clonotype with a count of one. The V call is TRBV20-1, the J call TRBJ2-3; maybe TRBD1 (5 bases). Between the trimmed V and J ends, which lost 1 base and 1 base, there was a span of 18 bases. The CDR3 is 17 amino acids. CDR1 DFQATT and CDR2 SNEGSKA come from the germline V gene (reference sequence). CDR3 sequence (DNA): TGCAGTGCTAGAGGGATACAGGATCCCGCTGGCACAGATACGCAGTATTTT. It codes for CSARGIQDPAGTDTQYF.

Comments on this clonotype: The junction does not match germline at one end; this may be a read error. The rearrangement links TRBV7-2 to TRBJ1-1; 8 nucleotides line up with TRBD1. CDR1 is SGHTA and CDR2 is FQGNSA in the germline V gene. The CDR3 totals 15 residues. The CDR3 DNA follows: TGTGCTAGCAGCTTGGATGTGACAGGGGTCACTGAAGCTTTCTTT. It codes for CASSLDVTGVTEAFF.

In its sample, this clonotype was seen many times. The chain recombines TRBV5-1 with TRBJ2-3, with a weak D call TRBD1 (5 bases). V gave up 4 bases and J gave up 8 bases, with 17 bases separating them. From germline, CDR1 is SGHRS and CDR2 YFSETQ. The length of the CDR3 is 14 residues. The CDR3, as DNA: TGCGCCAGCAGCCCATTGGCCGACAGCGCTACGCAGTATTTT. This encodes CASSPLADSATQYF.

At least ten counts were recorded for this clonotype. The CDR3 nucleotides read TGCGCCAGCAGTCGGTACGGGCCGACCATCAATGAGCAGTTCTTC. Its translation: CASSRYGPTINEQFF. The genes are TRBV4-1 and TRBJ2-1; D ambiguous. This CDR3 region has 15 residues. V dropped 6 bases and J dropped 6 bases, with 18 bases sitting between them. The germline gives CDR1 MGHRA, CDR2 YSYEKL.

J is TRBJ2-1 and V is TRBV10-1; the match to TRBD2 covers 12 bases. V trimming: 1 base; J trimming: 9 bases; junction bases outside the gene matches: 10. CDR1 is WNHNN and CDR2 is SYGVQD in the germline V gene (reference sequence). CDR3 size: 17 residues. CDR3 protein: CASSEYQLAGGRGEQFF. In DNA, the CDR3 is TGCGCCAGCAGTGAGTACCAGCTAGCGGGAGGGCGAGGTGAGCAGTTCTTC.

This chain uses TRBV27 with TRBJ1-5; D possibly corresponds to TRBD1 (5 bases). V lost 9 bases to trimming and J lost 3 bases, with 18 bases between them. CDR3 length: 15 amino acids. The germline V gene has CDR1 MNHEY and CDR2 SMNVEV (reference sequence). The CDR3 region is CASSGTENFNQPQHF. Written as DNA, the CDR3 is TGTGCCAGTTCCGGGACGGAAAATTTCAATCAGCCCCAGCATTTT.

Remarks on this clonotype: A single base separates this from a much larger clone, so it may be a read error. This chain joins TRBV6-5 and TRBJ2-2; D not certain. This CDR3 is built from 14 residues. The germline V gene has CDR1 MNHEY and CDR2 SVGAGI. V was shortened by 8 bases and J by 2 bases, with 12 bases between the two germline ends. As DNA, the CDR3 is TGTGCCAGCGGTTCATCCGCAAACACCGGGGAGCTGTTTTTT. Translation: CASGSSANTGELFF.

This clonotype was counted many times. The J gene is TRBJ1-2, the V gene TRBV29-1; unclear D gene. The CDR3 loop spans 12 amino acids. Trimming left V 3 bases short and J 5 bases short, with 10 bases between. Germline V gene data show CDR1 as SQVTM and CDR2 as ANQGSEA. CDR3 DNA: TGCAGCGTTGATGAATCAGGATATGGCTACACCTTC. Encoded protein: CSVDESGYGYTF.

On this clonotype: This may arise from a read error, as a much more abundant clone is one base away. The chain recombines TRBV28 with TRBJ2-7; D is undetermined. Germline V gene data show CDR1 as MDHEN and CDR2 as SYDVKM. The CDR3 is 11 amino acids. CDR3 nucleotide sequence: TGTGGCAGCAGTTCCAACTACGAGCAGTACTTC. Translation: CGSSSNYEQYF.

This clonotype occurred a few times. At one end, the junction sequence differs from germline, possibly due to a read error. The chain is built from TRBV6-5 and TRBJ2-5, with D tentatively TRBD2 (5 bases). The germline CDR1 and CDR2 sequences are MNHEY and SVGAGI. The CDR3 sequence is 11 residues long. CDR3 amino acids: CASSYGTGISF. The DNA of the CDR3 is TGTGCCAGCAGTTACGGCACCGGGATTTCATTC.

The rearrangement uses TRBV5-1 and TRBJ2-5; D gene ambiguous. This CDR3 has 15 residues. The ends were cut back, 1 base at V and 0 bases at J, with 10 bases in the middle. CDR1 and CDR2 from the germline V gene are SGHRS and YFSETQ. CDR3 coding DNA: TGCGCCAGCAGCTTGTATGGGCAGTACCAAGAGACCCAGTACTTC. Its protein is CASSLYGQYQETQYF.

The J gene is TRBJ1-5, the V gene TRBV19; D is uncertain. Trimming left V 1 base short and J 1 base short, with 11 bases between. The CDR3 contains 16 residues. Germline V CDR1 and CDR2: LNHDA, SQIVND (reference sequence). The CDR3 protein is CASSIGAGRSNQPQHF. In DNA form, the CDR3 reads TGTGCCAGTAGTATAGGGGCAGGTAGAAGCAATCAGCCCCAGCATTTT.